The 3 T cell receptor beta chains below all came from one sample that was sequenced in a study of long-term antiretroviral therapy in people with HIV. An immunoSEQ assay, version v3.0, was performed at survey level. TCRdb's table, derived via immunoSEQ multiplex PCR, lists solely in-frame clones and lacks some. This table holds more than 45,000 clones, around 80% found once. The sample consisted of unsorted PBMCs, taken 0.8 years after starting antiretroviral therapy. The receptors originated from a woman aged 18-29 years with HIV.

Note on this clone: The junction departs from germline at one end; a sequencing error may be responsible. This chain joins TRBV7-7 and TRBJ1-3; TRBD1 matches at 9 bases. The CDR3 runs 16 residues. The V gene's germline CDR1 is SSHAT and CDR2 FNYEAQ (reference sequence). The CDR3 here is CASSSGQGVSGNTIYF. CDR3 DNA sequence: TGTGCTAGCAGCTCGGGACAGGGCGTGAGTGGAAACACCATATATTTT.

Here the CDR3 DNA reads TGTGCCAGCAGCTTAGGGGGGACTAGCGGGACCTACAATGAGCAGTTCTTC. This translates into CASSLGGTSGTYNEQFF. The rearrangement joins TRBV7-3 to TRBJ2-1, with 13 bases that match TRBD2. The CDR3 totals 17 residues. V was clipped by 2 bases and J by 2 bases; unmatched bases: 3. Germline CDR1 SGHTA, CDR2 FQGTGA.

This sequence joins TRBV28 and TRBJ1-4; TRBD1 might be the D (6 bases). Trimming pared 4 bases from V and 8 bases from J, leaving 26 bases between. Germline CDR1 reads MDHEN; CDR2 reads SYDVKM. There are 18 residues in the CDR3. The CDR3 reads CASSSPWVVSTGKEKLFF. The CDR3 region has the DNA TGTGCCAGCAGTTCTCCATGGGTCGTTAGTACAGGGAAGGAAAAACTGTTTTTT.